A single sample gave rise to the 23 T cell receptor beta chains below, sequenced in a study of T-cell reconstitution after alpha-beta-depleted transplantation in children. Unique molecular identifiers tagged the TCRbeta library. MiXCR, run by TCRdb on the PCR reads, gives a single entry per CDR3 protein. The table lists 200,000 to 250,000 distinct CDR3 sequences, around 7.5% of them singletons. The specimen comprised PBMCs, mostly from graft donor cells, sampled 180 days after TCRalphabeta/CD19-depleted stem cell transplant. Receptors originate from a male patient under 18 who had a stem cell transplant for acute lymphoblastic leukemia, so the T cells may come from the graft donor.

This clonotype showed up many times. The chain combines TRBV6-5 with TRBJ2-1; a weak D match, TRBD1 (6 bases). There are 13 residues in the CDR3. V lost 2 bases and J 9 bases, leaving 11 bases between the germline ends. From germline, CDR1 is MNHEY and CDR2 SVGAGI. CDR3 amino acids: CASSYGTNGEQFF. Here the CDR3 DNA reads TGTGCCAGCAGTTACGGGACAAATGGTGAGCAGTTCTTC.

Ten or more counts support this clonotype. This chain links TRBV5-1 with TRBJ2-2; 14 bases match TRBD2. Losses at the gene ends were 2 bases for V and 3 bases for J; bases not matched to a gene: 9. The CDR3 totals 19 residues. CDR1 and CDR2 (germline): SGHRS, YFSETQ. The CDR3 protein is CASSLTSGTSGGHTGELFF. CDR3 DNA: TGCGCCAGCAGCTTAACTTCCGGGACTAGCGGGGGCCACACCGGGGAGCTGTTTTTT.

This clonotype was seen many times. The genes are TRBV7-9 and TRBJ2-5; no reliable D call. V was cut by 7 bases and J by 5 bases, with 14 bases left in between. CDR1 and CDR2 from the germline V gene are SEHNR and FQNEAQ (reference sequence). The CDR3 length is 13 residues. The CDR3 is CASTTITRETQYF. The CDR3 nucleotides read TGTGCCAGCACGACAATAACACGGGAGACCCAGTACTTC.

This clonotype was found many times. The rearrangement links TRBV20-1 to TRBJ2-5, with no clear D. The CDR3 spans 15 residues. V lost 1 base to trimming and J lost 1 base, with 13 bases between them. Germline V lookup: CDR1 DFQATT, CDR2 SNEGSKA (reference sequence). CDR3 protein: CSARGRAGLQETQYF. CDR3 sequence (DNA): TGCAGTGCTAGAGGGCGAGCAGGCCTCCAAGAGACCCAGTACTTC.

This clonotype appeared many times. V and J are TRBV27 and TRBJ2-3, with D possibly TRBD1 on 7 matching bases. In germline, CDR1 is MNHEY, CDR2 SMNVEV (reference sequence). The CDR3 sequence is 14 residues long. Trimming took off 3 bases at V and 6 bases at J, with 13 bases between the two ends. CDR3 residues: CASSFWRGQDTQYF. In nucleotides, the CDR3 is TGTGCCAGCAGTTTTTGGCGGGGACAGGATACGCAGTATTTT.

This clonotype has at least ten counts. The J gene is TRBJ2-5, the V gene TRBV20-1; possibly TRBD2 for D (6 bases). The V gene's germline CDR1 is DFQATT and CDR2 SNEGSKA (reference sequence). The CDR3 runs 12 residues. V was pared by 3 bases and J by 8 bases, with 13 bases between. The CDR3 here is CSASRDSPTQYF. The DNA of the CDR3 is TGCAGTGCTAGCAGGGACTCACCTACCCAGTACTTC.

The chain is built from TRBV14 and TRBJ1-2; TRBD1 matches at 11 bases. Trimming cost V 4 bases and J 8 bases; bases outside gene matches: 9. This CDR3 region has 15 residues. Germline-derived CDR1 and CDR2 are SGHDN and FVKESK. This chain's CDR3 is CASSPFTGTGGGYTF. CDR3 nucleotide sequence: TGTGCCAGCAGCCCTTTCACCGGGACAGGGGGGGGCTACACCTTC. Drawing the rest from reference TRBV14 and TRBJ1-2, the complete variable domain is EAGVTQFPSHSVIEKGQTVTLRCDPISGHDNLYWYRRVMGKEIKFLLHFVKESKQDESGMPNNRFLAERTGGTYSTLKVQPAELEDSGVYFCASSPFTGTGGGYTFGSGTRLTVV.

The sample holds many counts of this clonotype. The chain employs TRBV7-3 and TRBJ2-7; D uncertain. The CDR3 is 15 residues long. The ends were cut back, 2 bases at V and 7 bases at J, with 18 bases in the middle. Germline CDR1 is SGHTA and CDR2 is FQGTGA. CDR3 DNA sequence: TGTGCCAGCAGCTTATATCCCGCGAGGTCCTGGGAGCAGTACTTC. Translating it yields CASSLYPARSWEQYF.

This clonotype was seen many times. The chain combines TRBV28 with TRBJ2-3; maybe TRBD2 (5 bases). The CDR3 length is 16 residues. Germline CDR1 reads MDHEN; CDR2 reads SYDVKM. Trimming removed 1 base at V and 3 bases at J, with 14 bases between. The DNA for the CDR3 is TGTGCCAGCAGTTTATTGGTCTTCCGAGGGACAGATACGCAGTATTTT. Amino acid sequence: CASSLLVFRGTDTQYF.

This clonotype was observed at least ten times. The chain is built from TRBV5-1 and TRBJ2-1, with 8 bases that match TRBD2. Germline V gene sequence: CDR1 SGHRS, CDR2 YFSETQ. V was pared by 4 bases and J by 9 bases, with 12 bases of the junction left unmatched. The CDR3 is made up of 15 amino acids. This CDR3 reads CASSLAAGLVIEQFF. The CDR3 bases are TGCGCCAGCAGCCTCGCGGCGGGACTAGTCATTGAGCAGTTCTTC.

This clonotype has ten or more counts. The CDR3 loop is CSAPVLAVLWETQYF. The CDR3 DNA reads TGCAGTGCTCCTGTTCTAGCGGTACTTTGGGAGACCCAGTACTTC. The chain has TRBV20-1 and TRBJ2-5; 7 bases match TRBD2. Germline lookup yields CDR1 DFQATT and CDR2 SNEGSKA (reference sequence). The CDR3 runs 15 residues. Trimming cost V 5 bases and J 5 bases; bases outside gene matches: 14.

This clonotype was seen repeatedly, ten times or more. The chain is built from TRBV10-2 and TRBJ2-7; 9 bases agree with TRBD1. The CDR3 contains 16 residues. V lost 1 base to trimming and J lost 2 bases; unmatched junction nucleotides: 6. Germline CDR1 WSHSY, CDR2 SAAADI. DNA of the CDR3: TGCGCCAGCAGTGAGTACCCGGGACAGGGTACCTACGAGCAGTACTTC. Protein: CASSEYPGQGTYEQYF.

A note on this clonotype: A much bigger clone sits one base away, suggesting this may be a read error. The chain couples TRBV12-3 or TRBV12-4 to TRBJ2-6; D is undetermined. The CDR3 has 15 residues. The V gene lost 3 bases and the J gene lost 2 bases, with 8 bases spanning the gap. CDR3 residues: CASSLRAPGANVLTF. The CDR3 DNA sequence: TGTGCCAGCAGTTTGCGCGCCCCTGGGGCCAACGTCCTGACTTTC.

The table lists this clonotype with many counts. This chain connects TRBV7-9 to TRBJ2-1, with TRBD2 identical over 11 bases. CDR3 length equals 15 residues. The germline gives CDR1 SEHNR, CDR2 FQNEAQ (reference sequence). The J segment lost 7 bases and the V segment lost 3 bases, leaving 5 bases of the junction unmatched. CDR3 region: CASSFAGTSGNEQFF. CDR3 DNA: TGTGCCAGCAGCTTCGCCGGGACTAGCGGTAATGAGCAGTTCTTC.

This clonotype was seen at least ten times. The chain recombines TRBV11-1 with TRBJ2-5, with D possibly TRBD2 on 5 matching bases. This CDR3 region has 18 residues. Germline V CDR1 and CDR2: SGHAT, FQDESV (reference sequence). Trimming pared 2 bases from V and 4 bases from J, leaving 23 bases between. The CDR3 DNA sequence: TGTGCCAGCAGCTTATCCCCCACATGGTTCGGGGAAGGAGAGACCCAGTACTTC. Its translation is CASSLSPTWFGEGETQYF. Full variable domain (remainder filled in from reference TRBV11-1 and TRBJ2-5): EAEVAQSPRYKITEKSQAVAFWCDPISGHATLYWYRQILGQGPELLVQFQDESVVDDSQLPKDRFSAERLKGVDSTLKIQPAELGDSAMYLCASSLSPTWFGEGETQYFGPGTRLLVL.

Many counts were recorded for this clonotype. V is TRBV7-9 and J is TRBJ2-5, with D uncertain. V lost 1 base and J 4 bases, leaving 10 bases between the germline ends. Germline CDR1 SEHNR, CDR2 FQNEAQ (reference sequence). The CDR3 spans 14 residues. CDR3 residues: CASSLGSPSETQYF. Here the CDR3 DNA reads TGTGCCAGCAGCTTAGGATCCCCCTCAGAGACCCAGTACTTC. Filled out from reference TRBV7-9 and TRBJ2-5, the complete variable domain reads DTGVSQNPRHKITKRGQNVTFRCDPISEHNRLYWYRQTLGQGPEFLTYFQNEAQLEKSRLLSDRFSAERPKGSFSTLEIQRTEQGDSAMYLCASSLGSPSETQYFGPGTRLLVL.

This clonotype was observed many times. This chain connects TRBV12-3 or TRBV12-4 to TRBJ2-3; unclear D gene. This CDR3 has 12 residues. Trimming removed 1 base from V and 9 bases from J, with 8 bases in between. The CDR3 region is CASSLGWRTQYF. Written as DNA, the CDR3 is TGTGCCAGCAGTTTAGGCTGGAGAACGCAGTATTTT.

The chain recombines TRBV13 with TRBJ2-7; 7 bases are shared with TRBD1. This CDR3 has 14 amino acids. Germline V lookup: CDR1 PRHDT, CDR2 FYEKMQ (reference sequence). With V trimmed by 1 base and J by 4 bases, 4 bases remained unmatched. In DNA, the CDR3 is TGTGCCAGCAGCTTAGAAGGGACAGTATACGAGCAGTACTTC. Amino acids: CASSLEGTVYEQYF.

This clonotype was observed many times. The V gene is TRBV5-6, the J gene TRBJ1-6; D possibly corresponds to TRBD1 (6 bases). Trimming removed 1 base at V and 7 bases at J, with 9 bases between. The CDR3 length is 14 residues. Germline CDR1 and CDR2: SGHDT and YYEEEE. The CDR3 DNA sequence: TGTGCCAGCAGCTTGACAGGGAGGAATTCACCCCTCCACTTT. Encoded protein: CASSLTGRNSPLHF.

This clonotype was observed at least ten times. This sequence joins TRBV6-2 or TRBV6-3 and TRBJ2-1; TRBD1 aligns across 11 bases. CDR3 size: 21 residues. CDR1 and CDR2 (germline): MNHEY, SVGEGT. Losses at the gene ends were 4 bases for V and 6 bases for J; bases not matched to a gene: 23. The CDR3 coding sequence is TGTGCCAGCAGTTCAATCGAGCTAGCAATATTTGGACAGGGGGCGGGCAATGAGCAGTTCTTC. It codes for CASSSIELAIFGQGAGNEQFF.

This clonotype occurred many times. The V and J genes are TRBV14 and TRBJ1-5; D unclear. The CDR3 is made up of 13 amino acids. CDR1 is SGHDN, CDR2 FVKESK, per germline. V shed 3 bases and J shed 3 bases, with 6 bases lying between them. The CDR3 coding sequence is TGTGCCAGCAGCCAGACGGTCAATCAGCCCCAGCATTTT. Amino acid sequence: CASSQTVNQPQHF.

This clonotype appeared many times. The J gene is TRBJ2-4, the V gene TRBV11-2; 8 bases are shared with TRBD1. The CDR3 has 18 residues. Trimming at V came to 0 bases and at J to 8 bases, leaving 15 bases not matched to a gene. Germline loops: CDR1 SGHAT, CDR2 FQNNGV. CDR3 amino acids: CASSLEEGSDRGADIQYF. DNA of the CDR3: TGTGCCAGCAGCTTAGAAGAGGGGTCCGACAGGGGTGCGGACATTCAGTACTTC.

In this sample, this clonotype turned up a few times. The chain uses TRBV6-1 and TRBJ2-7; the D gene is possibly TRBD1 (6 bases). Per germline, CDR1 MNHNS and CDR2 SASEGT. The V gene lost 2 bases and the J gene lost 4 bases, with 15 bases spanning the gap. This CDR3 region has 15 residues. The CDR3 protein is CASSETRQVPYEQYF. The CDR3 DNA is TGTGCCAGCAGTGAAACCCGACAGGTCCCTTACGAGCAGTACTTC.